A single T cell receptor (beta chain) is shown here with its context. Method: immunoSEQ multiplex PCR; TCRdb's copy keeps in-frame clones and lacks some. The data show around 280,000 clones, around 88% seen once. This entry belongs to a study of blood T cell repertoires in COVID-19. At the level of the study: Material from acute and convalescent COVID-19 was sourced from the United States, Italy and Spain.

Sequencing input: PBMCs or T cells enriched from blood (not recorded which). The receptor was isolated from a woman aged 40 to 50 who had recovered from COVID-19.

For the CDR3, the DNA is TGTGCCAGCAGTTACCAGGGGGCTCTAGCGGGAGGGTTGACCTACAATGAGCAGTTCTTC. Residues: CASSYQGALAGGLTYNEQFF. The chain combines TRBV28 with TRBJ2-1, with 12 bases identical to TRBD2. There are 20 residues in the CDR3. The V gene end was trimmed by 4 bases and the J gene end by 2 bases; junction bases not matched to a gene: 15. Germline loops: CDR1 MDHEN, CDR2 SYDVKM.